This TCR beta chain was obtained from a study of T-cell memory formation after mild COVID-19. Study information: There were largely donor-specific TCR clusters. Findings of the study overall: Proof of SARS-CoV-2 specificity was absent for the second-wave clones that crested on day 37. Clones that contracted clustered mainly in CM and EM if CD4+ and in EMRA if CD8+. Pre-infection memory showed some responding clones, and this suggested that cross-reactive memory joined.

CDR3 length: 17 residues. In germline, CDR1 is SGHVS, CDR2 FQNEAQ. V shed 3 bases, J shed 3 bases, and the junction held 6 bases outside the gene matches. This clonotype was detected only a few times. Its antigen is unidentified. MiXCR, run by TCRdb on the 5' RACE reads, gives a single entry per CDR3 protein. The table lists roughly 170,000 distinct CDR3 sequences, under 20% of them singletons. The sequenced material came from PBMCs or a T cell subset sorted from them (not recorded which). This receptor was obtained from a man younger than 35 who had mild COVID-19 (a few samples of this study predate the infection). Cell type and time point are not known. The rearrangement links TRBV7-8 to TRBJ1-5, with 12 nucleotides matching TRBD1. The CDR3 here is CASSLAGQGAINQPQHF. The CDR3 nucleotides are TGTGCCAGCAGCTTGGCGGGACAGGGGGCGATCAATCAGCCCCAGCATTTT.